This T cell receptor beta chain was found in a study of blood T cell repertoires in COVID-19. Study details: COVID-19 samples collected from the United States, Italy and Spain covered acute and convalescent phases. The analysed material was cDNA or gDNA that came from T cells, B-cell-depleted T cells, or PBMCs.

Clinical histories supplied by participants themselves formed the basis of cohort assignment. V shed 2 bases, J shed 4 bases, and the junction held 3 bases outside the gene matches. The V gene's germline CDR1 is MNHNY and CDR2 SVGAGI (reference sequence). The CDR3 length is 14 residues. TCRdb's table, derived via immunoSEQ multiplex PCR, lists solely in-frame clones and lacks some. Of roughly 320,000 clones listed, 86% were seen once; the top ten hold 3.5% to 4.5%. The TCR was taken from a man aged 30 to 45 who had recovered from COVID-19. The sequenced sample was PBMCs or T cells enriched from blood (not recorded which). The rearrangement links TRBV6-6 to TRBJ2-7; 9 nucleotides agree with TRBD1. The CDR3 loop is CASSYDRGGYEQYF. CDR3 in DNA: TGTGCCAGCAGTTACGACAGGGGGGGATACGAGCAGTACTTC.